The T cell receptor (beta chain) under discussion was sequenced for a study of identical twins (TCRdb year 2016). Turning to the overall study: The study deep-sequenced TCR alpha and beta repertoires from monozygotic twins, unrelated adults of various ages and cord blood to test whether fetal clonotypes persist. Replicate twin experiments were performed at different times using different library preparation protocols to rule out contamination. The paper as a whole reports these results and caveats: In monozygotic twins, recombination models systematically underestimated out-of-frame TCR alpha sharing, but the models matched the sharing seen between unrelated individuals. Zero-insertion analyses could be partly confounded by invariant T cells such as MAIT and iNKT, although diverse VJ usage argued against such confounding for most clonotypes. Compared with coincidental sharing between unrelated individuals, out-of-frame TCR alpha sequences shared between twins showed an excess of sequences with low generation probability. Because the same donors could not be followed over many years, conclusions were based on cross-sectional statistical analysis. Fewer insertions were carried by abundant cord blood beta clonotypes; a weaker similar trend was observed in young adult naive repertoires, while no such trend was observed in memory repertoires. In beta out-of-frame sequences, excess twin sharing was weaker, because having fewer shared sequences lowered the signal-to-noise ratio.

CDR1 DFQATT and CDR2 SNEGSKA were looked up in the germline V gene (reference sequence). From its cysteine to its phenylalanine, the CDR3 spans 15 amino acids. Just the 45-base CDR3 DNA is kept, in frame starting at base 1. For this chain, trimming is 4 bases at the V end and 2 bases at the J end, and the number of junction bases without a gene match is 11. Concerning this clonotype: Its antigen is not yet known. Base qualities are missing; no much larger clone stands one base away.

Every donor was a healthy Caucasian. Three pairs of female monozygotic twins, all aged about 18 to 30 years, made up the twin cohort. Positive isolation kits from Invitrogen were used to isolate CD4+ and CD8+ T cell populations. Receptor libraries were prepared by 5' RACE. Sequenced using an Illumina HiSeq 2000. A universal primer binding site was introduced by template switching, and a unique molecular identifier was present in the final cDNA, enabling accurate counting of TCR cDNA molecules. Specific primers in the conserved constant-segment region were used to synthesize first-strand cDNA for TCR alpha and beta chains. To control for contamination, each cDNA library was double barcoded with a SMART-Mk sample barcode plus Illumina barcodes. Two successive PCR steps introduced TruSeq adapter sequences along with Illumina sample barcodes. The TCR alpha and beta cDNA libraries were sequenced on the Illumina HiSeq platform using custom primers. The original methods were these. MiGEC was used to process raw reads and extract unique molecular identifiers, and MiXCR was used to find CDR3 positions. Recombination models were inferred per individual with the repgenHMM and IGoR tools using an EM algorithm. Shared clonotypes were analyzed with the tcR package in R, and sharing was normalized by the product of cloneset sizes. To study raw recombination free of thymic and clonal selection effects, out-of-frame nonproductive sequences were analyzed. TCRdb reprocessed the public reads (quality trimming at Q25 with fastp, clone calling with MiXCR) and kept in-frame beta chains. Rows with one shared CDR3 protein collapse into an entry with the most common genes and DNA. The V and J calls and clone size are TCRdb's, not the authors'. The sample table lists roughly 500,000 distinct CDR3 sequences, approximately 22% of them with a count of one. The ten largest clones take up approximately 0.95% of the sample.

In addition, the sample was reused for a study of T cells expressing NK-cell markers. From the second report: Eight donors provided sorted CD3+CD56+NKG2C+, CD3+CD56+NKG2C- and CD3+CD56-NKG2C+ T-cell subsets, whose TCR beta-chain repertoires were profiled. Of the eight sequenced donors, seven were found to be HCMV-seropositive and one was found to be HCMV-seronegative. To restrict sorting to alphabetaTCR-expressing T cells, an anti-gammadeltaTCR antibody was added in several experiments. In six donors, the dominant CD3+CD56+NKG2C+ clonotypes ranked among the top 10 CD8+ clonotypes, making up roughly 1.0-8% of CD8+ T cells. Those dominant clonotypes were again the most abundant among CD3+CD56-NKG2C+ cells in a few donors, at roughly 28.3-65%. Whether the expanded NKG2C-expressing T cell clones were specific for HCMV antigens was left unclear. Randomly selected healthy volunteers, three men and five women, were used as the eight sequenced donors. HCMV-specific IgG was detected in serum with a commercial ELISA kit to determine HCMV serostatus. MIGEC handled demultiplexing of the reads and grouping by UMI, while MiTCR was used to assemble and quantify clonotypes. To exclude erroneous sequences, any TCR cDNA sequence not supported by at least two reads was discarded. The tcR package was used for downstream repertoire analysis, with clonotypes matched between fractions based on CDR3 nucleotide sequence plus V segment. VDJmatch was used to annotate antigen specificity against VDJdb, with one amino acid substitution in CDR3 permitted.

The chain is made from TRBV20-1 and TRBJ2-7, and TRBD2 matches 7 of the central bases. The specimen sequenced was CD4+ T cells sorted from blood. The TCR sequence derives from a woman aged 18-29 years in good health. This receptor has the CDR3 CSANSEGRAPYEQYF. The base sequence is TGCAGTGCTAACTCTGAGGGGAGGGCCCCCTACGAGCAGTACTTC.